The 14 T cell receptor beta chains in this list originate from one sample, sequenced in a study of cytomegalovirus exposure and HLA in healthy donors. Use of 60 Vbeta and 13 Jbeta primers characterized the PCR. Sequencing used immunoSEQ multiplex PCR; TCRdb keeps in-frame clones, though not all of them. Among about 150,000 clones, around 80% were seen once, and the ten largest hold 2% to 2.5%. The source material was PBMCs. The receptor set was obtained from a male donor in good health and CMV-seronegative.

A single count supports this clone. V is TRBV30 and J is TRBJ1-6; 12 bases match TRBD1. This CDR3 contains 15 residues. CDR1 is GTSNPN and CDR2 is SVGIG in the germline V gene (reference sequence). The ends lost 1 base at V and 10 bases at J; junction bases unmatched: 5. The CDR3 DNA reads TGTGCCTGGAGTGCACGGGACAGGGGGCTGTCACCCCTCCACTTT. Its translation: CAWSARDRGLSPLHF.

This clone has only one observation. V and J are TRBV4-3 and TRBJ1-5, with TRBD1 as a possible D gene (6 bases). The V end was cut by 3 bases, the J end by 2 bases, with 14 bases between. CDR1 LGHNA and CDR2 YSLEER come from the germline V gene. The CDR3 is 16 amino acids. The CDR3 region is CASSQVTGNGNQPQHF. DNA for the CDR3: TGCGCCAGCAGCCAGGTAACAGGGAATGGCAATCAGCCCCAGCATTTT.

V gene TRBV2 combines with J gene TRBJ1-1, with 7 bases aligning to TRBD1. Germline assignment: CDR1 SNHLY and CDR2 FYNNEI. V shed 4 bases and J 0 bases; nucleotides not matched to a gene: 11. The CDR3 is 17 residues long. The CDR3 region has the DNA TGTGCCAGCAGTGCAAGGGGGCGCCCGGAAGTGAACACTGAAGCTTTCTTT. Protein product: CASSARGRPEVNTEAFF.

The CDR3, as DNA: TGTGCCAGCAGTGAAGGGCAGTTCAATTCACCCCTCCACTTT. It translates to CASSEGQFNSPLHF. This chain links TRBV2 with TRBJ1-6; no clear D gene. CDR3 length: 14 residues. Germline V CDR1 and CDR2: SNHLY, FYNNEI. Trimming stripped 1 base from V and 7 bases from J, with 8 bases between.

The rearrangement uses TRBV30 and TRBJ2-7, with D perhaps matching TRBD1 (5 bases). The V end lost 6 bases, the J end lost 5 bases, and 20 bases lay between the germline ends. Looked up from germline, CDR1 is GTSNPN and CDR2 is SVGIG (reference sequence). The CDR3 length is 14 residues. CDR3 amino acids: CACPDSTLGNEQYF. DNA of the CDR3: TGTGCCTGTCCCGACAGTACCCTAGGGAACGAGCAGTACTTC.

The chain uses TRBV7-2 and TRBJ1-1, with D unresolved. Trimming took off 5 bases at V and 5 bases at J, with 15 bases between the two ends. The CDR3 extends over 14 amino acids. Germline V lookup: CDR1 SGHTA, CDR2 FQGNSA. The CDR3 DNA is TGTGCCAGCAGCCTGGAGCCGATGGGTACTGAAGCTTTCTTT. This gives the protein CASSLEPMGTEAFF.

Here the CDR3 DNA reads TGCGCCAGCAGCCAAAAACTAGGACTAGCGGGGGCACAAGAGACCCAGTACTTC. Protein sequence: CASSQKLGLAGAQETQYF. The rearrangement joins TRBV4-3 to TRBJ2-5, with TRBD2 identical over 13 bases. CDR3 size: 18 residues. The V gene end was trimmed by 2 bases and the J gene end by 2 bases; junction bases not matched to a gene: 8. In germline, CDR1 is LGHNA, CDR2 YSLEER.

This clone was seen a handful of times. The genes are TRBV20-1 and TRBJ1-2; D gene uncertain. There are 11 residues in the CDR3. Germline V gene lookup returns CDR1 DFQATT and CDR2 SNEGSKA (reference sequence). Trimming stripped 3 bases from V and 4 bases from J, with 6 bases between. The CDR3, as DNA: TGCAGTGCTAGTGCAGTCTATGGCTACACCTTC. It yields the protein CSASAVYGYTF.

This chain links TRBV6-5 with TRBJ1-6, with 7 bases that match TRBD1. This CDR3 region has 14 residues. Germline assignment: CDR1 MNHEY and CDR2 SVGAGI. Losses at the gene ends were 8 bases for V and 8 bases for J; bases not matched to a gene: 9. CDR3 coding DNA: TGTGCCAGCGGAGGGACAGACCGTGATTCACCCCTCCACTTT. Translation gives CASGGTDRDSPLHF.

The chain recombines TRBV6-6 with TRBJ2-2; 12 nucleotides agree with TRBD2. With V trimmed by 5 bases and J by 6 bases, 7 bases remained unmatched. CDR1 is MNHNY, CDR2 SVGAGI, per germline (reference sequence). The CDR3 covers 16 residues. The CDR3: CASSLASGGAPGELFF. The CDR3 DNA is TGTGCCAGCAGTCTTGCTAGCGGGGGGGCCCCCGGGGAGCTGTTTTTT.

V and J are TRBV7-2 and TRBJ2-5, with 7 bases identical to TRBD1. With 1 base clipped from V and 4 bases from J, the junction kept 12 bases outside the gene matches. CDR1 and CDR2 from the germline V gene are SGHTA and FQGNSA. CDR3 length: 17 amino acids. CDR3 region: CASSLDVRGPGGETQYF. As DNA, the CDR3 is TGTGCCAGCAGCTTAGATGTCAGGGGCCCAGGGGGAGAGACCCAGTACTTC.

In DNA, the CDR3 is TGTGCCAGCTCACCAATTGGACTACTTACCGATACGCAGTATTTT. Translated: CASSPIGLLTDTQYF. V is TRBV18 and J is TRBJ2-3, with D possibly being TRBD2 (6 bases). From germline, CDR1 is KGHSH and CDR2 LQKENI. With 2 bases removed from V and 6 bases from J, the gap between germline ends came to 15 bases. The CDR3 is 15 residues long.

This chain connects TRBV5-1 to TRBJ2-2, with 8 positions matching TRBD2. Per the germline V gene, CDR1 is SGHRS and CDR2 is YFSETQ. CDR3 length equals 17 residues. V shed 1 base, J shed 5 bases, and the junction held 10 bases outside the gene matches. CDR3 in DNA: TGCGCCAGCAGCTTGATGCAAGCTGCTAGCGGGACCGGGGAGCTGTTTTTT. This gives the protein CASSLMQAASGTGELFF.

The CDR3 DNA follows: TGCGCCAGCAGCTCCGGGACAGGTGGACTAGCGGGCACAGATACGCAGTATTTT. Its protein is CASSSGTGGLAGTDTQYF. V gene TRBV5-1 combines with J gene TRBJ2-3; 10 bases agree with TRBD2. The trim removed 3 bases at V and 1 base at J, leaving 11 bases unmatched. Germline V lookup: CDR1 SGHRS, CDR2 YFSETQ. CDR3 length equals 18 residues.